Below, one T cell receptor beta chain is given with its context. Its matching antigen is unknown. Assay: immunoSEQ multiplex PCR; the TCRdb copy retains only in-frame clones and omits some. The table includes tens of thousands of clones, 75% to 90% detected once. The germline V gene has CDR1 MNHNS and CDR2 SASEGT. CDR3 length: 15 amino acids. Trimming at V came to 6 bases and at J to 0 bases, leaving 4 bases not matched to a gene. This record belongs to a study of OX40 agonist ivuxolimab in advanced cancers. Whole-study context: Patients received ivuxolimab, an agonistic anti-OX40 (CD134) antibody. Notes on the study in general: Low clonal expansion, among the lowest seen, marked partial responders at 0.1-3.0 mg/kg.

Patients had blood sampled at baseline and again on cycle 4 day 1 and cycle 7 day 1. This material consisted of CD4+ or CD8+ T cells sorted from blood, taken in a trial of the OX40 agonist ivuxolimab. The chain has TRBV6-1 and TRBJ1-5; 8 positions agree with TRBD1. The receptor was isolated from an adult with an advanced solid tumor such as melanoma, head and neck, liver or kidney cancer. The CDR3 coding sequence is TGTGCCAGCAGATCGACAGGGGATAGCAATCAGCCCCAGCATTTT. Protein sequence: CASRSTGDSNQPQHF.